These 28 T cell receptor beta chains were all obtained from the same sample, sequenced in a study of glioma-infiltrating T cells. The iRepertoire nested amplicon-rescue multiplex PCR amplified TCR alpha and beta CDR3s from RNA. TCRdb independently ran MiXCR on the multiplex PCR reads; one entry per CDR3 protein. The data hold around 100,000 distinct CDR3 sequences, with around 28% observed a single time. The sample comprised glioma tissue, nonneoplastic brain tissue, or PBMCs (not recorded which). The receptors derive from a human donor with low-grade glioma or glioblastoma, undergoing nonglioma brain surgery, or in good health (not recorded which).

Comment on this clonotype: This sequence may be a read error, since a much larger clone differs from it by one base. The CDR3 reads CSAQQMFRDEQYF. DNA of the CDR3: TGCAGTGCACAACAAATGTTTCGGGACGAGCAGTACTTC. This sequence joins TRBV20-1 and TRBJ2-7; D call uncertain. V lost 6 bases, J lost 5 bases, and 17 bases lay in between. CDR3 length: 13 residues. Per germline, CDR1 DFQATT and CDR2 SNEGSKA (reference sequence).

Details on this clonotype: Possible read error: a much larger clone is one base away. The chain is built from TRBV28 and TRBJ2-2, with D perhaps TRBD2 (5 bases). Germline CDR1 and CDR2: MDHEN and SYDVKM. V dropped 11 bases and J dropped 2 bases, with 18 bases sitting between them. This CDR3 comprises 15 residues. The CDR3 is CACKIERRNTGELFF. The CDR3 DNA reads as TGTGCCTGCAAAATCGAGCGGAGAAACACCGGGGAGCTGTTTTTT.

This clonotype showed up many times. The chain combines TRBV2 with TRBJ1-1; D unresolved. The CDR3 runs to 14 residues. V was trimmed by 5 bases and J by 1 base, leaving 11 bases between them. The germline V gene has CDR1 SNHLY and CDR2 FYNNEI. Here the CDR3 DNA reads TGTGCCAGCAGTTTTCTAACTGGGAACACTGAAGCTTTCTTT. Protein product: CASSFLTGNTEAFF.

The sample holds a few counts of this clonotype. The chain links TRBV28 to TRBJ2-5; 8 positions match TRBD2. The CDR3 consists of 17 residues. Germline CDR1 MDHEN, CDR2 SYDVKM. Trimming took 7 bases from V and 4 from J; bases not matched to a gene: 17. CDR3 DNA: TGTGCCAGCAACCCGCGGGGGGACATACCCGCCGGAGAGACCCAGTACTTC. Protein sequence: CASNPRGDIPAGETQYF.

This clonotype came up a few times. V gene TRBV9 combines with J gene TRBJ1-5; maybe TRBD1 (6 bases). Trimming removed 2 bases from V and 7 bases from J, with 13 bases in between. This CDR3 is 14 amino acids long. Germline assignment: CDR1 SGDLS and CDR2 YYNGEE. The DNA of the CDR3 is TGTGCCAGCAGCGTGGGGGGCGCGGGACAGCCCCAGCATTTT. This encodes CASSVGGAGQPQHF.

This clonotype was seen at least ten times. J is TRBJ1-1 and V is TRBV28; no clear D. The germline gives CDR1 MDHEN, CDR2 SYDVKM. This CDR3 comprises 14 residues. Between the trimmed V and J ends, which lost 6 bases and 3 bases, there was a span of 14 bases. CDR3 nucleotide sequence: TGTGCCAGCAGCCCAATGTGGGCCCACACTGAAGCTTTCTTT. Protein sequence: CASSPMWAHTEAFF.

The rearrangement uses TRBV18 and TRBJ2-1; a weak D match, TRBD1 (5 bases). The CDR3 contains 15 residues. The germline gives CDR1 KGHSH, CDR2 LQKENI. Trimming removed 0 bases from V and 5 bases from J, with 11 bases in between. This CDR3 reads CASSPPQGGHNEQFF. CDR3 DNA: TGTGCCAGCTCACCACCTCAGGGCGGCCACAATGAGCAGTTCTTC.

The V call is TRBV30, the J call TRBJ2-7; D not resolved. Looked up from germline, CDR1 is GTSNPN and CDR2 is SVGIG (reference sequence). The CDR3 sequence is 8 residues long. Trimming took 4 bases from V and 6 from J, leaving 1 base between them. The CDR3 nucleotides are TGTGCCTGGACCGAGCAGTACTTC. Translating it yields CAWTEQYF.

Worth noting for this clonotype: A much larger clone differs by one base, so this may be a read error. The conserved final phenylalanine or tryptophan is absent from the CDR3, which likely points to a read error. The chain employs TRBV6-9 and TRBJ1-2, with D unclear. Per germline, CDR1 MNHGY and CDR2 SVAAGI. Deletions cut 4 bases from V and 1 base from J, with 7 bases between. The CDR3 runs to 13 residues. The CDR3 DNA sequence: TGTGCCAGCAGTTTGACTATTAACTATGGCTACACCTTG. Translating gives CASSLTINYGYTL.

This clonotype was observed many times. The CDR3: CASSPKTGTLYYNEQFF. The CDR3, as DNA: TGCGCCAGCAGCCCGAAAACCGGGACACTCTACTACAATGAGCAGTTCTTC. The V gene is TRBV4-3, the J gene TRBJ2-1; tentatively, D is TRBD1 (6 bases). The CDR3 is 17 residues long. Trimming removed 4 bases at V and 3 bases at J, with 19 bases between. The germline V gene has CDR1 LGHNA and CDR2 YSLEER.

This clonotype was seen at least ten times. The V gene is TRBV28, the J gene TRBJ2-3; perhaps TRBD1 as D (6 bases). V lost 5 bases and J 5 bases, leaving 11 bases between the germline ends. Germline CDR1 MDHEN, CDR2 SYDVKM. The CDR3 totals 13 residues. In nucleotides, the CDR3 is TGTGCCAGCAGTACCACAGGGATAGATACGCAGTATTTT. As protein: CASSTTGIDTQYF.

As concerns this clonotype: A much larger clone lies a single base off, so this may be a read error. CDR3 sequence: CASSPGDRPKLFF. The DNA of the CDR3 is TGTGCCAGCAGCCCTGGGGACAGACCAAAACTGTTTTTT. The V call is TRBV7-6, the J call TRBJ1-4; 7 bases are a match to TRBD1. CDR3 length: 13 amino acids. Looked up from germline, CDR1 is SGHVS and CDR2 is FNYEAQ. Trimming cost V 5 bases and J 10 bases; bases outside gene matches: 7.

Here the CDR3 reads CAWSLVARNEQFF. In DNA, the CDR3 is TGTGCCTGGAGTTTGGTAGCCCGCAATGAGCAGTTCTTC. The chain employs TRBV30 and TRBJ2-1, with D unresolved. The CDR3 runs 13 residues. Germline V CDR1 and CDR2: GTSNPN, SVGIG (reference sequence). Between the trimmed V and J ends, which lost 2 bases and 6 bases, there was a span of 11 bases.

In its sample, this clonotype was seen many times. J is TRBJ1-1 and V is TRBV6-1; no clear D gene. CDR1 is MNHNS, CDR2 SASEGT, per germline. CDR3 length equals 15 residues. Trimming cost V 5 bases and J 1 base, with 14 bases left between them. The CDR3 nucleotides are TGTGCCAGCAGTTATGGATCAGGACCGAACACTGAAGCTTTCTTT. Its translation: CASSYGSGPNTEAFF.

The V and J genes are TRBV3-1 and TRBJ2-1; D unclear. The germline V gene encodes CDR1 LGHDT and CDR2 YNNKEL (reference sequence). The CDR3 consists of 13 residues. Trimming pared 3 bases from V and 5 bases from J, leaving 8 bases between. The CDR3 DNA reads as TGTGCCAGCAGCCATGGCATCGACAATGAGCAGTTCTTC. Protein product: CASSHGIDNEQFF.

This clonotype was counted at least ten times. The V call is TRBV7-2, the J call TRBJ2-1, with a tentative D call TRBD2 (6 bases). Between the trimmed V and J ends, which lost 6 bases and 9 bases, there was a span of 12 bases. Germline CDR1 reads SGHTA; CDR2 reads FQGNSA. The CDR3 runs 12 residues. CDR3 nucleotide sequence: TGTGCCAGCAGGGAGGGTCGGGGTGAGCAGTTCTTC. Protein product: CASREGRGEQFF. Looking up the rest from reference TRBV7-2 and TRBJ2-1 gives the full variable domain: GAGVSQSPSNKVTEKGKDVELRCDPISGHTALYWYRQSLGQGLEFLIYFQGNSAPDKSGLPSDRFSAERTGGSVSTLTIQRTQQEDSAVYLCASREGRGEQFFGPGTRLTVL.

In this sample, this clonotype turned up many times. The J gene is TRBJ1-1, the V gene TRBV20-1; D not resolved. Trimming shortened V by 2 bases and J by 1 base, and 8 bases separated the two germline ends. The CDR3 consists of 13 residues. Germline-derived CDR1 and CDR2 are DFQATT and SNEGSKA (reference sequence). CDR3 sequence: CSARPDWNTEAFF. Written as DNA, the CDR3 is TGCAGTGCTAGACCCGACTGGAACACTGAAGCTTTCTTT.

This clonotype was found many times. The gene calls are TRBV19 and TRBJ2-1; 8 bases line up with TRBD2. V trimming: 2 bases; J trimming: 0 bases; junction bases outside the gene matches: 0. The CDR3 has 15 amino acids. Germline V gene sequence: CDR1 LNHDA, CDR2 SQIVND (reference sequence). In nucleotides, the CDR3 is TGTGCCAGTAGTATAAGCGGGGGCTCCTACAATGAGCAGTTCTTC. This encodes CASSISGGSYNEQFF.

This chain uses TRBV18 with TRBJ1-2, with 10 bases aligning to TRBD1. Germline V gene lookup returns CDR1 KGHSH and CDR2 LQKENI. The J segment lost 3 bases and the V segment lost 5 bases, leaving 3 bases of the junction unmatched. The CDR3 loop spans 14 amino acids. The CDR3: CASSTGTGDYGYTF. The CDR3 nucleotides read TGTGCCAGCTCAACGGGGACAGGGGACTATGGCTACACCTTC.

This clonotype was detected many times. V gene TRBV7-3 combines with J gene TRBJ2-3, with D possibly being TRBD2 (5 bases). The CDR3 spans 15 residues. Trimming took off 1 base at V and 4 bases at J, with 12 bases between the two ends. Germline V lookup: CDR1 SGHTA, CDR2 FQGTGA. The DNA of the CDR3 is TGTGCCAGCAGCTTAATGACCGGGCGGGCAGATACGCAGTATTTT. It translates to CASSLMTGRADTQYF.

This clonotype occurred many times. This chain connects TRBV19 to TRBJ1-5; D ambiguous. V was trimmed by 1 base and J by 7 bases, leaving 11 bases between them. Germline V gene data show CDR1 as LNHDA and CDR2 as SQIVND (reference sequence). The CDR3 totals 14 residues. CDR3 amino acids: CASSIARNEQPQHF. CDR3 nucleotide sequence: TGTGCCAGTAGTATAGCGCGGAACGAACAGCCCCAGCATTTT. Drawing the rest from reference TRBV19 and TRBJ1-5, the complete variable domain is DGGITQSPKYLFRKEGQNVTLSCEQNLNHDAMYWYRQDPGQGLRLIYYSQIVNDFQKGDIAEGYSVSREKKESFPLTVTSAQKNPTAFYLCASSIARNEQPQHFGDGTRLSIL.

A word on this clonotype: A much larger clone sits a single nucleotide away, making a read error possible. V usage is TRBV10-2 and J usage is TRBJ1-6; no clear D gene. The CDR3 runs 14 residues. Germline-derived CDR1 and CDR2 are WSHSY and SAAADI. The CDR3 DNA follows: TGCGCCAGCAGTGATCGCTCCTATAATTCACCCCTCCGCTTT. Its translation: CASSDRSYNSPLRF.

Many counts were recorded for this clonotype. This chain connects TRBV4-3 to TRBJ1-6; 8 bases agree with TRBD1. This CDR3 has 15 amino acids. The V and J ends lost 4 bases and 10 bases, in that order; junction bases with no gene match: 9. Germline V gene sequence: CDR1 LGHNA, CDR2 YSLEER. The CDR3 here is CASSPGTGVSSPLHF. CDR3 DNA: TGCGCCAGCAGCCCCGGGACAGGAGTCAGCTCACCCCTCCACTTT.

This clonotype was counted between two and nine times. The DNA of the CDR3 is TGCGCCAGCAGCCTAACGTTCGGAGAGAACTATGGCTACACCTTC. Translated, it gives CASSLTFGENYGYTF. The rearrangement links TRBV5-1 to TRBJ1-2; D unresolved. This CDR3 is 15 amino acids long. Per the germline V gene, CDR1 is SGHRS and CDR2 is YFSETQ. The V and J ends lost 4 bases and 2 bases respectively, with 15 bases between them.

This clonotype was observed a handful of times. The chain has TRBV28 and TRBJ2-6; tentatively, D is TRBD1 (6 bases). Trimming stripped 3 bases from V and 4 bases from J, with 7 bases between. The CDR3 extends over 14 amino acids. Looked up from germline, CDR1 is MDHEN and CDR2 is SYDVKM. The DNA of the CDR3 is TGTGCCAGCAGTTTTACAGGGGGGGCCAACGTCCTGACTTTC. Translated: CASSFTGGANVLTF.

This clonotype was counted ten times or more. CDR3 nucleotide sequence: TGTGCCAGCAGACCGACAGGGGTTGACTATGGCTACACCTTC. As protein: CASRPTGVDYGYTF. The chain carries TRBV6-1 and TRBJ1-2; 8 bases are shared with TRBD1. Germline-derived CDR1 and CDR2 are MNHNS and SASEGT. J gave up 3 bases and V 6 bases, and 6 bases lay outside the gene matches. This CDR3 has 14 residues.

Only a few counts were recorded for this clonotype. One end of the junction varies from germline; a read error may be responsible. The CDR3 coding sequence is TGCAGTGATAGAGGTAGAGGAATTGTTGGGGGCCAGACGACCGGGGAGCTGTTTTTT. Its translation is CSDRGRGIVGGQTTGELFF. The chain carries TRBV20-1 and TRBJ2-2; D is possibly TRBD1 (6 bases). CDR3 size: 19 residues. Germline V lookup: CDR1 DFQATT, CDR2 SNEGSKA (reference sequence).

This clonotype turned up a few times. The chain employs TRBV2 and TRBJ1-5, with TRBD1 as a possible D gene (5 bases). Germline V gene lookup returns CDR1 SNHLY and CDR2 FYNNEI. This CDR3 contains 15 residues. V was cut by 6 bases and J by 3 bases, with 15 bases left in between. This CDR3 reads CASSLGGLPNQPQHF. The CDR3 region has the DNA TGTGCCAGCAGCCTTGGGGGACTGCCCAATCAGCCCCAGCATTTT. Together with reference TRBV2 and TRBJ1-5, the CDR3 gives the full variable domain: EPEVTQTPSHQVTQMGQEVILRCVPISNHLYFYWYRQILGQKVEFLVSFYNNEISEKSEIFDDQFSVERPDGSNFTLKIRSTKLEDSAMYFCASSLGGLPNQPQHFGDGTRLSIL.